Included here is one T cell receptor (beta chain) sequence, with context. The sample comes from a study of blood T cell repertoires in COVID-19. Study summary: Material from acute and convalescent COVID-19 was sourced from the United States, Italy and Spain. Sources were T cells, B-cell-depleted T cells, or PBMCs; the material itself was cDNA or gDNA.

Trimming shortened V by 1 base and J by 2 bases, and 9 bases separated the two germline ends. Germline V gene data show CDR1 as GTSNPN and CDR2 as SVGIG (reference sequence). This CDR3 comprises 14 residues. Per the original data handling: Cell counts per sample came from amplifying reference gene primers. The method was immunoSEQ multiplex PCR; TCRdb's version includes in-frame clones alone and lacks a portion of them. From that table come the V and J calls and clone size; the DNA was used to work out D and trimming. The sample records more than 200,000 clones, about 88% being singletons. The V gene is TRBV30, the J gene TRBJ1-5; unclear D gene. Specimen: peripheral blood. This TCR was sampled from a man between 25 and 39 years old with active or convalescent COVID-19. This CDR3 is CAWSASTGNQPQHF. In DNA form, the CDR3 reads TGTGCCTGGAGTGCGTCGACTGGCAATCAGCCCCAGCATTTT.